This T cell receptor (beta chain) was obtained from a study of PD-1 blockade in classical Hodgkin lymphoma (dated by TCRdb to 2019 to 2021). Study-wide context: Nivolumab dosing was 3 mg/kg intravenously every 2 weeks, continuing until either disease progression or unacceptable toxicity. The study used TCR beta sequencing and CyTOF to define a peripheral blood immune signature of response to PD-1 blockade in classical Hodgkin lymphoma.

For this clone: Its binding antigen is unknown. The record has no base qualities; no much larger clone is one base away.

The Qiagen DNeasy kit was used to extract genomic DNA both from unsorted PBMCs and from the negatively selected CD4+ and CD8+ fractions. Using primers that anneal to V and J segments, immunoSEQ multiplex PCR amplified the TCR beta CDR3 regions. A synthetic immune receptor repertoire was used to minimize amplification bias, and remaining bias was computationally removed after sequencing. As for how the authors treated the data: Custom Python scripts were used to quantify repertoire diversity as the Shannon entropy index. Unsorted, CD4+ and CD8+ repertoires were examined separately, except in combined analyses, for which CD4+ and CD8+ sequences were merged in silico. Clonal expansion was defined as at least a 2-fold frequency increase after treatment relative to C1D1, with a pseudocount of 0.5 for undetected baseline clones. Singleton clones were defined as clones with 0 or 1 copy at C1D1, and non-singleton clones were defined as clones with 2 or more copies. By matching protein sequences in sorted samples from the same patient, clones expanded in unsorted samples were annotated as CD4+, CD8+ or unknown. Wilcoxon tests on paired samples were used to test changes in diversity from C1D1 to C4D1. Sourced from immuneACCESS, this table was stored by TCRdb with only in-frame sequences that have V and J called. A share of the clones is absent; for the studies checked, an unresolved V gene accounts for under half, and the remainder has no known explanation. The V and J calls and clone size are taken from that table; D and trimming were inferred from the DNA. The sample table lists under 20,000 clones, roughly 84% of them with a count of one. Under 7.5% of the sample is taken by the ten largest.

Summary of the overall study and its limitations: Only a single clinical trial cohort was studied, and what caused the repertoire differences, possibly disease activity or prior therapy, remained undefined. A significant rise by C4D1 was seen in CD4+ but not CD8+ TCR diversity (p=0.0027 vs p=0.16), with the rise being most apparent in complete responders (p=0.02). Baseline TCR diversity was reported to be lower in newly diagnosed patients than in healthy donors and to be lower still in relapsed/refractory patients. Trial patients achieving complete response had baseline diversity similar to newly diagnosed patients, whereas partial responders and progressors had significantly lower diversity. Lower diversity was observed in patients in whom nivolumab was started less than 1 year after ASCT, and these patients were excluded from later analyses so that confounding by immune reconstitution would be avoided.

The time point label, read with the paper, signifies: cycle 1 day 1 (C1D1), immediately before nivolumab initiation. Every trial patient had relapsed after autologous stem cell transplantation, and cohorts A, B and C differed in prior brentuximab vedotin exposure. A total of 50 to 70 patients with relapsed/refractory classical Hodgkin lymphoma made up the trial cohort, and each patient's best overall response was complete response, partial response or progressive disease. Single-agent nivolumab was administered to trial patients in the multi-cohort phase II CheckMate 205 trial. An independent review committee assessed best overall response by applying the 2007 International Working Group response criteria. Trial PBMCs were collected immediately before nivolumab initiation (C1D1) and during therapy at cycle 2 day 1 and cycle 4 day 1. After peripheral blood was drawn into 8 mL Vacutainer Cell Preparation Tubes, PBMCs were isolated by centrifugation and then cryopreserved.

This TCR came from a human donor with classical Hodgkin lymphoma. This material consisted of peripheral blood mononuclear cells (PBMCs), taken at baseline.

The CDR3 protein sequence reads: CASSSTRGDRGPDKNIQYF. The sequenced DNA: TGTGCCAGCAGCTCGACCCGCGGGGACAGGGGGCCGGACAAAAACATTCAGTACTTC. In this chain, TRBV5-6 is recombined with TRBJ2-4; TRBD1 lines up with 12 middle nucleotides. There are 19 amino acids in the CDR3, from cysteine to phenylalanine inclusive. Left in the record is the CDR3 DNA by itself, 57 bases read in frame from the first base. Relative to germline, V is missing 3 bases and J is missing 3 bases, with 13 bases of the junction outside any gene match. The germline V gene sets CDR1 to SGHDT and CDR2 to YYEEEE.